Each of the 26 T cell receptor beta chains below was sequenced from the same sample in a study of blood T cell repertoires in COVID-19. Here immunoSEQ multiplex PCR was the method, and the copy in TCRdb shows in-frame clones only, minus some. The repertoire has 140,000 to 150,000 clones, 75% to 90% of them found once; the top ten carry about 4.5%. Sequenced material: PBMCs or T cells enriched from blood (not recorded which). The receptors here all came from a man aged 45 to 65 who had recovered from COVID-19.

On this clone itself: Other nucleotide sequences from this sample produce the same CDR3. The chain couples TRBV18 to TRBJ1-1, with a tentative D call TRBD1 (5 bases). Trimming shortened V by 5 bases and J by 1 base, and 8 bases separated the two germline ends. CDR1 is KGHSH, CDR2 LQKENI, per germline. The CDR3 sequence is 13 residues long. CDR3 DNA: TGTGCCAGCTCAGGACAAGGGAACACTGAAGCTTTCTTT. Encoded protein: CASSGQGNTEAFF.

V and J are TRBV2 and TRBJ1-5; D gene unclear. The germline CDR1 and CDR2 sequences are SNHLY and FYNNEI. Trimming cost V 7 bases and J 5 bases, with 15 bases left between them. CDR3 size: 14 residues. CDR3 loop: CASNTAGLDQPQHF. DNA for the CDR3: TGTGCCAGCAATACCGCGGGTCTGGATCAGCCCCAGCATTTT.

The V gene is TRBV5-1, the J gene TRBJ1-3; TRBD1 is a possible D gene (5 bases). This CDR3 contains 16 residues. Trimming took 4 bases from V and 2 from J, leaving 16 bases between them. Germline lookup yields CDR1 SGHRS and CDR2 YFSETQ. This CDR3 reads CASSREPSGAGNTIYF. As DNA, the CDR3 is TGCGCCAGCAGCCGGGAGCCCTCGGGGGCTGGAAACACCATATATTTT.

The rearrangement uses TRBV11-2 and TRBJ1-3; D gene unclear. Germline lookup yields CDR1 SGHAT and CDR2 FQNNGV. Trimming removed 2 bases from V and 0 bases from J, with 11 bases in between. The CDR3 is 16 amino acids. As DNA, the CDR3 is TGTGCCAGCAGCTTAAGACGAGGGATCTCTGGAAACACCATATATTTT. This gives the protein CASSLRRGISGNTIYF.

The rearrangement uses TRBV7-3 and TRBJ1-1; 10 bases are a match to TRBD1. Germline V gene data show CDR1 as SGHTA and CDR2 as FQGTGA. J was trimmed by 6 bases and V by 5 bases; bases with no gene match: 3. This CDR3 has 13 amino acids. CDR3 DNA: TGTGCCAGCAGCCGACAGGGGGCCTCTGAAGCTTTCTTT. Encoded protein: CASSRQGASEAFF.

The V call is TRBV30, the J call TRBJ2-3, with 11 bases fitting TRBD2. The trim removed 5 bases at V and 0 bases at J, leaving 1 base unmatched. The CDR3 runs to 14 residues. From germline, CDR1 is GTSNPN and CDR2 SVGIG (reference sequence). CDR3: CAWRLAGSTDTQYF. In nucleotides, the CDR3 is TGTGCCTGGCGACTAGCGGGGAGCACAGATACGCAGTATTTT.

The V and J genes are TRBV2 and TRBJ1-6, with TRBD1 matching 8 bases. The germline gives CDR1 SNHLY, CDR2 FYNNEI. J was trimmed by 6 bases and V by 6 bases; bases with no gene match: 4. There are 14 residues in the CDR3. The chain's CDR3 is CASRDRAGNSPLHF. CDR3 DNA sequence: TGTGCCAGCAGGGACAGGGCAGGTAATTCACCCCTCCACTTT.

V is TRBV3-1 (or the pseudogene TRBV3-2) and J is TRBJ1-2; D is ambiguous. CDR1 is LGHDT, CDR2 YNNKEL, per germline (reference sequence). This CDR3 is built from 12 residues. V was cut by 1 base and J by 5 bases, with 5 bases left in between. In DNA form, the CDR3 reads TGTGCCAGCAGCCAAGTCGGGTATGGCTACACCTTC. It encodes CASSQVGYGYTF.

The chain links TRBV2 to TRBJ2-3, with 8 bases that match TRBD1. The CDR3 is 15 residues long. Trimming at V came to 6 bases and at J to 0 bases, leaving 5 bases not matched to a gene. Germline V CDR1 and CDR2: SNHLY, FYNNEI. CDR3 sequence: CASRGQGSSTDTQYF. DNA for the CDR3: TGTGCCAGCAGAGGACAGGGATCCAGCACAGATACGCAGTATTTT.

The gene calls are TRBV25-1 and TRBJ1-1; 8 bases line up with TRBD1. The CDR3 extends over 15 amino acids. V shed 5 bases and J 4 bases; nucleotides not matched to a gene: 9. Germline V lookup: CDR1 MGHDK, CDR2 SYGVNS. CDR3 in DNA: TGTGCCAGCAGTCCCCGCCAGGGGGCCGGCACTGAAGCTTTCTTT. The encoded protein is CASSPRQGAGTEAFF.

This rearrangement joins TRBV7-3 to TRBJ1-6; TRBD1 agrees at 7 bases. The CDR3 is 15 residues long. V lost 0 bases, J lost 5 bases, and 1 base stayed unmatched. Germline-derived CDR1 and CDR2 are SGHTA and FQGTGA. Written as DNA, the CDR3 is TGTGCCAGCAGCTTAACTGGGACAGATAATTCACCCCTCCACTTT. Translation: CASSLTGTDNSPLHF. The full variable domain, its missing parts supplied by reference TRBV7-3 and TRBJ1-6, is GAGVSQTPSNKVTEKGKYVELRCDPISGHTALYWYRQSLGQGPEFLIYFQGTGAADDSGLPNDRFFAVRPEGSVSTLKIQRTERGDSAVYLCASSLTGTDNSPLHFGNGTRLTVT.

A single count supports this clone. The chain joins TRBV13 to TRBJ1-6, with TRBD1 as a possible D gene (6 bases). The V end was cut by 5 bases, the J end by 0 bases, with 14 bases between. Germline V gives CDR1 PRHDT, CDR2 FYEKMQ (reference sequence). CDR3 length equals 17 residues. CDR3 DNA: TGTGCCAGCAGCGAACAGGGTTATAGCTCCTATAATTCACCCCTCCACTTT. It encodes CASSEQGYSSYNSPLHF.

The V call is TRBV15, the J call TRBJ2-2; maybe TRBD2 (5 bases). The CDR3 sequence is 17 residues long. Germline V CDR1 and CDR2: LNHNV, YYDKDF (reference sequence). Trimming removed 0 bases from V and 1 base from J, with 12 bases in between. The CDR3 loop is CATSRDWRGMNTGELFF. The CDR3 bases are TGTGCCACCAGCAGAGATTGGAGAGGGATGAACACCGGGGAGCTGTTTTTT.

The chain employs TRBV7-9 and TRBJ2-1, with a possible D match to TRBD2 (6 bases). The CDR3 consists of 14 residues. The germline V gene encodes CDR1 SEHNR and CDR2 FQNEAQ (reference sequence). Trimming removed 4 bases from V and 2 bases from J, with 9 bases in between. Written as DNA, the CDR3 is TGTGCCAGCAGCTGGCGGGATCCCTACAATGAGCAGTTCTTC. Translating it yields CASSWRDPYNEQFF. Drawing the rest from reference TRBV7-9 and TRBJ2-1, the complete variable domain is DTGVSQNPRHKITKRGQNVTFRCDPISEHNRLYWYRQTLGQGPEFLTYFQNEAQLEKSRLLSDRFSAERPKGSFSTLEIQRTEQGDSAMYLCASSWRDPYNEQFFGPGTRLTVL.

This chain links TRBV5-1 with TRBJ2-1; D remains ambiguous. Germline V CDR1 and CDR2: SGHRS, YFSETQ. Trimming took 1 base from V and 1 from J, leaving 12 bases between them. The CDR3 is made up of 16 amino acids. CDR3 coding DNA: TGCGCCAGCAGCTTGACATTTATTCAGTCCTACAATGAGCAGTTCTTC. Encoded protein: CASSLTFIQSYNEQFF.

The chain is built from TRBV5-1 and TRBJ2-7; 10 nucleotides align to TRBD1. The CDR3 covers 15 residues. The J segment lost 4 bases and the V segment lost 4 bases, leaving 8 bases of the junction unmatched. Germline values: CDR1 SGHRS, CDR2 YFSETQ. CDR3 amino acids: CASSLRDRGLYEQYF. CDR3 coding DNA: TGCGCCAGCAGCCTCCGGGACAGGGGTTTATACGAGCAGTACTTC.

The chain carries TRBV2 and TRBJ1-3, with a tentative D call TRBD1 (5 bases). With 2 bases removed from V and 1 base from J, the gap between germline ends came to 12 bases. The length of the CDR3 is 16 residues. The germline V gene has CDR1 SNHLY and CDR2 FYNNEI. The CDR3 is CASSEFRTPSGNTIYF. The CDR3 region has the DNA TGTGCCAGCAGTGAATTCCGGACACCGTCTGGAAACACCATATATTTT.

This sequence joins TRBV6-6 and TRBJ1-5; a possible D gene is TRBD1 (5 bases). The V gene's germline CDR1 is MNHNY and CDR2 SVGAGI (reference sequence). Trimming shortened V by 6 bases and J by 6 bases, and 15 bases separated the two germline ends. The CDR3 sequence is 14 residues long. In DNA, the CDR3 is TGTGCCAGCAGCCCGGGCCGAACAGGTCAGCCCCAGCATTTT. This translates into CASSPGRTGQPQHF.

This rearrangement joins TRBV6-2 or TRBV6-3 to TRBJ2-6; D is unresolved. V lost 6 bases and J lost 0, with 12 bases in between. Per the germline V gene, CDR1 is MNHEY and CDR2 is SVGEGT. This CDR3 has 16 residues. The CDR3 bases are TGTGCCAGCAGCCCACTCGTCAACTCTGGGGCCAACGTCCTGACTTTC. This encodes CASSPLVNSGANVLTF.

The chain joins TRBV28 to TRBJ1-1, with D perhaps matching TRBD1 (5 bases). Looked up from germline, CDR1 is MDHEN and CDR2 is SYDVKM. The CDR3 loop spans 14 amino acids. The germline V and J ends were trimmed by 2 bases and 4 bases, with 11 bases remaining between them. This CDR3 reads CASSLGGEATEAFF. The CDR3 DNA sequence: TGTGCCAGCAGTTTAGGAGGGGAGGCCACTGAAGCTTTCTTT.

CDR3 protein: CASSQRRGREETQYF. DNA for the CDR3: TGTGCCAGCAGCCAACGGAGAGGGCGCGAAGAGACCCAGTACTTC. The chain combines TRBV7-2 with TRBJ2-5; D perhaps matches TRBD2 (5 bases). From germline, CDR1 is SGHTA and CDR2 FQGNSA. This CDR3 has 15 residues. V was trimmed by 5 bases and J by 3 bases, leaving 16 bases between them. The entire variable domain, with the rest obtained from reference TRBV7-2 and TRBJ2-5, is as follows: GAGVSQSPSNKVTEKGKDVELRCDPISGHTALYWYRQSLGQGLEFLIYFQGNSAPDKSGLPSDRFSAERTGGSVSTLTIQRTQQEDSAVYLCASSQRRGREETQYFGPGTRLLVL.

This clone was found once. The rearrangement joins TRBV5-1 to TRBJ1-1, with 8 nucleotides matching TRBD1. This CDR3 contains 16 residues. CDR1 and CDR2 (germline): SGHRS, YFSETQ. The junction had 4 bases not matched to a gene; V was cut back by 0 bases and J by 0 bases. DNA for the CDR3: TGCGCCAGCAGCTTGGCGACAGGGGAAATGAACACTGAAGCTTTCTTT. Residues: CASSLATGEMNTEAFF.

Turning to this clone: This sample includes further DNA sequences coding for the same CDR3. This chain joins TRBV5-1 and TRBJ2-3, with 7 bases identical to TRBD1. V lost 2 bases to trimming and J lost 1 base; unmatched junction nucleotides: 1. CDR1 is SGHRS, CDR2 YFSETQ, per germline. The length of the CDR3 is 14 residues. CDR3 sequence: CASSLGTGTDTQYF. CDR3 coding DNA: TGCGCCAGCAGCTTAGGGACAGGCACAGATACGCAGTATTTT.

This clone was seen just once. Other DNA sequences in the sample encode the same CDR3. The rearrangement uses TRBV15 and TRBJ2-3; D gene uncertain. Trimming cost V 0 bases and J 1 base, with 5 bases left between them. Germline CDR1 LNHNV, CDR2 YYDKDF (reference sequence). The CDR3 is made up of 14 amino acids. CDR3 coding DNA: TGTGCCACCAGCAGAGATCGGGGCACAGATACGCAGTATTTT. Translated: CATSRDRGTDTQYF. Full variable domain (outside the CDR3, taken from reference TRBV15 and TRBJ2-3): DAMVIQNPRYQVTQFGKPVTLSCSQTLNHNVMYWYQQKSSQAPKLLFHYYDKDFNNEADTPDNFQSRRPNTSFCFLDIRSPGLGDTAMYLCATSRDRGTDTQYFGPGTRLTVL.

This clone was counted once. The rearrangement uses TRBV7-3 and TRBJ2-1, with a tentative D call TRBD1 (6 bases). This CDR3 is 16 amino acids long. V was shortened by 4 bases and J by 6 bases, with 19 bases between the two germline ends. Germline-derived CDR1 and CDR2 are SGHTA and FQGTGA. The CDR3 is CASSSQGILTTNEQFF. DNA of the CDR3: TGTGCCAGCAGCTCACAGGGTATTCTTACTACCAATGAGCAGTTCTTC.

The chain recombines TRBV6-2 or TRBV6-3 with TRBJ2-1; 7 nucleotides line up with TRBD2. V shed 2 bases and J 3 bases; nucleotides not matched to a gene: 4. CDR1 is MNHEY, CDR2 SVGEGT, per germline. There are 15 residues in the CDR3. Here the CDR3 reads CASSYGGSFYNEQFF. Written as DNA, the CDR3 is TGTGCCAGCAGTTACGGCGGGAGTTTCTACAATGAGCAGTTCTTC.